This TCR beta chain was sequenced in a study of T cell responses to AZD1222 COVID-19 vaccine. General study points: Mostly white British, mostly female donors; authors suggested clonal diversity may be underestimated.

Combined were second doses at about 4 or about 12 weeks. This clone occurred a few times. The target antigen is unknown. The repertoire was sequenced with immunoSEQ multiplex PCR; TCRdb's copy has only in-frame clones and lacks some. Counted here are over 130,000 clones, 85% to 95% occurring once; the ten biggest clones make up 9.3%. The source of this sequence is an adult who received the AZD1222 COVID-19 vaccine. This sample comprised peripheral blood, obtained 28 days after the second AZD1222 dose.

CDR3 DNA sequence: TGTGCCAGCAGCCGAACGACTAGCGGGAGTGGCGAGCAGTACTTC. Protein sequence: CASSRTTSGSGEQYF. This chain joins TRBV6-2 or TRBV6-3 and TRBJ2-7; 12 nucleotides align to TRBD2. The CDR3 is 15 residues long. Germline V CDR1 and CDR2: MNHEY, SVGEGT. With V trimmed by 6 bases and J by 6 bases, 9 bases remained unmatched.